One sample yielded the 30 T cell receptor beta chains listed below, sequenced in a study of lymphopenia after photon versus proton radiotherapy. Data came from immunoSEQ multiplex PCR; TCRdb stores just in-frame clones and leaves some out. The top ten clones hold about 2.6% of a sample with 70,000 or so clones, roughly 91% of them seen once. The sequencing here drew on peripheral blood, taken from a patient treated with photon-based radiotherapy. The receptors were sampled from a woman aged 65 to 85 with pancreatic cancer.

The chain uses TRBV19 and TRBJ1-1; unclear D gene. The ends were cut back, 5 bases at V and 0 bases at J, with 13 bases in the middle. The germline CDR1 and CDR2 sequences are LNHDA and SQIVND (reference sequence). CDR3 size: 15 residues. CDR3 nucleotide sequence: TGTGCCAGTAGTCGGCGGAGCCCTATGAACACTGAAGCTTTCTTT. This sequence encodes CASSRRSPMNTEAFF.

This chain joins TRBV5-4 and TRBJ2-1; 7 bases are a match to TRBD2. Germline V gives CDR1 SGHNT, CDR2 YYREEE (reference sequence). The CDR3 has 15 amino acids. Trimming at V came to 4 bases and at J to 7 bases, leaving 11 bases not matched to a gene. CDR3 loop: CASSPGLGLLNEQFF. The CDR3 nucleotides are TGTGCCAGCAGCCCCGGACTAGGTTTATTGAATGAGCAGTTCTTC.

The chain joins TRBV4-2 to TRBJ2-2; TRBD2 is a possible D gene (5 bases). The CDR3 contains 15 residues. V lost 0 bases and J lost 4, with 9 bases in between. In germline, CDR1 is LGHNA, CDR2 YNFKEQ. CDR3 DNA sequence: TGTGCCAGCAGCCAAGATAAGGCGGGCACCGGGGAGCTGTTTTTT. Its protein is CASSQDKAGTGELFF.

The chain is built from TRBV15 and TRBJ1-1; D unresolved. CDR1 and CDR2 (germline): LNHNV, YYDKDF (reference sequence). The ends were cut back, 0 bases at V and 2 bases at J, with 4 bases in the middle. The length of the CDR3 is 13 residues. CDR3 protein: CATSRDDNTEAFF. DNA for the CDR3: TGTGCCACCAGCAGAGATGACAACACTGAAGCTTTCTTT.

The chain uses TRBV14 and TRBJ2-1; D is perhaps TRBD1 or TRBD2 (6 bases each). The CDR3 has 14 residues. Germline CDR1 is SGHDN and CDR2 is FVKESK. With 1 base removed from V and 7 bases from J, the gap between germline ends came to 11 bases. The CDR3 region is CASSQVSGANEQFF. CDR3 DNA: TGTGCCAGCAGCCAAGTTTCGGGGGCGAATGAGCAGTTCTTC.

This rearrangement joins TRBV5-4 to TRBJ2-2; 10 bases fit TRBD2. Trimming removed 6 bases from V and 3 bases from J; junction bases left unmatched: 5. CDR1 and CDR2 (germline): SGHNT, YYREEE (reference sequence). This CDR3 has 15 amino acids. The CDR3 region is CASTFSGRDTGELFF. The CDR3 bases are TGTGCCAGCACCTTCAGCGGGAGGGACACCGGGGAGCTGTTTTTT.

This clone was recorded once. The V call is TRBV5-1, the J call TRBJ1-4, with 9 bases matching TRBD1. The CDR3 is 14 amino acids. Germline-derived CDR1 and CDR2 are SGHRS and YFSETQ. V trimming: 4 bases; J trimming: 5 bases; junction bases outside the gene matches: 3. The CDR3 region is CASSEGQGNEKLFF. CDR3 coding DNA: TGCGCCAGCAGCGAGGGACAGGGCAATGAAAAACTGTTTTTT.

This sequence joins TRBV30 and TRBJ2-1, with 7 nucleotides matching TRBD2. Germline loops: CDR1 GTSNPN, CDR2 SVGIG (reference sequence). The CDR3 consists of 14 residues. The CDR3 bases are TGTGCGTTTGCGGGACTACAGGTTTTGGATGAGCAGTTCTTC. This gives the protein CAFAGLQVLDEQFF.

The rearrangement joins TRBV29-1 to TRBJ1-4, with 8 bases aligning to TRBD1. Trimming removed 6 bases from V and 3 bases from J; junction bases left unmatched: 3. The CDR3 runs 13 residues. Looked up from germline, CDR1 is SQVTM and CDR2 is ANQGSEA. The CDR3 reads CSVEQGANEKLFF. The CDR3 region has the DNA TGCAGCGTGGAACAGGGGGCTAATGAAAAACTGTTTTTT.

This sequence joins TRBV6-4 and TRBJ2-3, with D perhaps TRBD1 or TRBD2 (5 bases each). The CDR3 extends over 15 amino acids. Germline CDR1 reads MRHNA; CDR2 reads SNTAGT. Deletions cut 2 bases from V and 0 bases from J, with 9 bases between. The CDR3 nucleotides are TGTGCCAGCAGTGACCGGGGCCATAGCACAGATACGCAGTATTTT. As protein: CASSDRGHSTDTQYF.

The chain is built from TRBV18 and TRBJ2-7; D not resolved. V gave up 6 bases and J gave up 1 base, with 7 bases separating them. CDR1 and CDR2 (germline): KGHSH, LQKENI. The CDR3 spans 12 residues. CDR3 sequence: CASSGSSYEQYF. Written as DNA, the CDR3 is TGTGCCAGCTCGGGCAGTTCCTACGAGCAGTACTTC.

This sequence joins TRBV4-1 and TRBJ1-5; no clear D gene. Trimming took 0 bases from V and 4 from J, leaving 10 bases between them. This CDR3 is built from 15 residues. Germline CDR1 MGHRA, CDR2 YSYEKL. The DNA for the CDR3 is TGCGCCAGCAGCCAAGACCGCAGTTCTAATCAGCCCCAGCATTTT. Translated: CASSQDRSSNQPQHF.

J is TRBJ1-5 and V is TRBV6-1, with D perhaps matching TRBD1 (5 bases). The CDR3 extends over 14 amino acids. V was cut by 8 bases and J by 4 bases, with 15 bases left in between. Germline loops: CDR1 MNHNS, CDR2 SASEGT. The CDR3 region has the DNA TGTGCCAGCGGTGGACAATCCCTTAATCAGCCCCAGCATTTT. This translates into CASGGQSLNQPQHF.

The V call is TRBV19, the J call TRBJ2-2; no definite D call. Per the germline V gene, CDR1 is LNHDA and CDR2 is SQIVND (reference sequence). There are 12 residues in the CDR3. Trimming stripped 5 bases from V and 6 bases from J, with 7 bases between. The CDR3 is CASSLASGELFF. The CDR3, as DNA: TGTGCCAGTAGTTTGGCGTCCGGGGAGCTGTTTTTT. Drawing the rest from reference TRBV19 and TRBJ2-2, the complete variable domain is DGGITQSPKYLFRKEGQNVTLSCEQNLNHDAMYWYRQDPGQGLRLIYYSQIVNDFQKGDIAEGYSVSREKKESFPLTVTSAQKNPTAFYLCASSLASGELFFGEGSRLTVL.

For the CDR3, the DNA is TGCAGCGTTCTAGAACACCCGAACACTGAAGCTTTCTTT. Translated, it gives CSVLEHPNTEAFF. The chain links TRBV29-1 to TRBJ1-1; D is undetermined. Germline CDR1 is SQVTM and CDR2 is ANQGSEA. Between the trimmed V and J ends, which lost 5 bases and 1 base, there was a span of 11 bases. The CDR3 extends over 13 amino acids. Based on the CDR3 plus reference TRBV29-1 and TRBJ1-1, the full variable domain is SAVISQKPSRDICQRGTSLTIQCQVDSQVTMMFWYRQQPGQSLTLIATANQGSEATYESGFVIDKFPISRPNLTFSTLTVSNMSPEDSSIYLCSVLEHPNTEAFFGQGTRLTVV.

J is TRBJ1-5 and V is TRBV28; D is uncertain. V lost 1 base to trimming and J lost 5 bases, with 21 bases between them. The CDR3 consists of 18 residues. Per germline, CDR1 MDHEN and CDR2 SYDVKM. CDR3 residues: CASSLSSGLGSVDQPQHF. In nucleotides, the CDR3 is TGTGCCAGCAGTTTATCCTCGGGGTTGGGGAGTGTAGATCAGCCCCAGCATTTT.

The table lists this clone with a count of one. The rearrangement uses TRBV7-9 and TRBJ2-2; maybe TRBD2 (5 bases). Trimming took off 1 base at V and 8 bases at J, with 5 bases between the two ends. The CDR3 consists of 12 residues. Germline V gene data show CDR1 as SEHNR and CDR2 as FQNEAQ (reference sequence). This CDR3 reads CASSLGTGELFF. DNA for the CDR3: TGTGCCAGCAGCTTAGGGACTGGGGAGCTGTTTTTT.

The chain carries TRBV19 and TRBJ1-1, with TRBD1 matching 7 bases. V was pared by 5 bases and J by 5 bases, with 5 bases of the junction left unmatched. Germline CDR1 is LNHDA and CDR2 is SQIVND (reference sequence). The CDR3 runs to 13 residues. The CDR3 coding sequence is TGTGCCAGTAGTGTGGGGACAGTGACTGAAGCTTTCTTT. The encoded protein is CASSVGTVTEAFF. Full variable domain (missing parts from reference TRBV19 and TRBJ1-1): DGGITQSPKYLFRKEGQNVTLSCEQNLNHDAMYWYRQDPGQGLRLIYYSQIVNDFQKGDIAEGYSVSREKKESFPLTVTSAQKNPTAFYLCASSVGTVTEAFFGQGTRLTVV.

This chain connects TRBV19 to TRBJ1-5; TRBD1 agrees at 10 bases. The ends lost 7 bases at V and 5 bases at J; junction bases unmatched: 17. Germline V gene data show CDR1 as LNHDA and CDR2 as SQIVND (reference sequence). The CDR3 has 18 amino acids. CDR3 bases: TGTGCCAGTACCAAGGGTGGGGGACAGGGGTTTTCGTATCAGCCCCAGCATTTT. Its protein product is CASTKGGGQGFSYQPQHF.

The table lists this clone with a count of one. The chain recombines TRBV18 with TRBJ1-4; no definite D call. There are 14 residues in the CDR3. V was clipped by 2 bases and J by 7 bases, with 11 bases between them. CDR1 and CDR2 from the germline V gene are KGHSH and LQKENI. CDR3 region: CASSPSYGVEKLFF. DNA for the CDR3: TGTGCCAGCTCACCATCATACGGGGTTGAAAAACTGTTTTTT.

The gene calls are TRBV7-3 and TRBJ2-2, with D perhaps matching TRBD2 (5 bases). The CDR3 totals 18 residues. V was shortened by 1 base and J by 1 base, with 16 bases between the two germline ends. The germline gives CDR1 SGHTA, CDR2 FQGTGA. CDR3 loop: CASSLIPGVAGNTGELFF. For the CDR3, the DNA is TGTGCCAGCAGCTTAATCCCGGGTGTGGCGGGGAACACCGGGGAGCTGTTTTTT.

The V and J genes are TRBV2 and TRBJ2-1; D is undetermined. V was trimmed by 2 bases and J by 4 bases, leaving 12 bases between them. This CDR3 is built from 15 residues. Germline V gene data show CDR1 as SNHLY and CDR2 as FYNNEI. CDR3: CASSERVYPYNEQFF. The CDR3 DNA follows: TGTGCCAGCAGTGAACGGGTTTACCCGTACAATGAGCAGTTCTTC.

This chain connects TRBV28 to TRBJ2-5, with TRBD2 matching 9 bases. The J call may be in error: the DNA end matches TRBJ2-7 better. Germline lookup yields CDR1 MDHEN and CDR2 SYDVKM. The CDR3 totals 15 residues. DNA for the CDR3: TGTGCCAGCCTTTCCTCACATAGCGGGAGCTACGAGCAGTACTTC. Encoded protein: CASLSSHSGSYEQYF.

The CDR3 sequence: CASSRDRTSYEQYF. CDR3 DNA sequence: TGTGCCAGCTCCCGGGACAGGACGTCCTACGAGCAGTACTTC. The chain combines TRBV11-1 with TRBJ2-7; TRBD1 matches 8 bases. Looked up from germline, CDR1 is SGHAT and CDR2 is FQDESV (reference sequence). The V gene end was trimmed by 8 bases and the J gene end by 1 base; junction bases not matched to a gene: 7. The length of the CDR3 is 14 residues.

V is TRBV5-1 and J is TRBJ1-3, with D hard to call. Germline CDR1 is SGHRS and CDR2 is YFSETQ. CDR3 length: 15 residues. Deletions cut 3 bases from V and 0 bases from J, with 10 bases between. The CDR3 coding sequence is TGCGCCAGCAGCTCCGGGGTTCCCTCTGGAAACACCATATATTTT. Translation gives CASSSGVPSGNTIYF.

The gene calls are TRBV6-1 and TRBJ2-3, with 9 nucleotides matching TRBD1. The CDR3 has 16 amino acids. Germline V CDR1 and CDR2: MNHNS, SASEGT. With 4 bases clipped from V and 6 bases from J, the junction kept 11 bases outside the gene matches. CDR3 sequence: CASSGGWGQGTDTQYF. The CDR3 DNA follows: TGTGCCAGCAGTGGGGGGTGGGGACAGGGAACGGATACGCAGTATTTT.

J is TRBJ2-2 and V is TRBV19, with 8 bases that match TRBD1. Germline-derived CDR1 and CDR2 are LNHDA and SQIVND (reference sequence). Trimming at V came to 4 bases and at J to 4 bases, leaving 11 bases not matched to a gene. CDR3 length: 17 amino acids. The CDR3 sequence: CASSTIPGQGGTGELFF. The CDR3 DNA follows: TGTGCCAGTAGTACCATCCCCGGACAGGGCGGCACCGGGGAGCTGTTTTTT.

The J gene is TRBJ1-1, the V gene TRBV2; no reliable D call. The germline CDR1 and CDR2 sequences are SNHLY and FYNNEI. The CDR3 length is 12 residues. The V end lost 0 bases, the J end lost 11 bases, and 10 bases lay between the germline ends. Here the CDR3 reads CASSEAGRDAFF. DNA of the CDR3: TGTGCCAGCAGTGAAGCAGGTCGTGACGCTTTCTTT.

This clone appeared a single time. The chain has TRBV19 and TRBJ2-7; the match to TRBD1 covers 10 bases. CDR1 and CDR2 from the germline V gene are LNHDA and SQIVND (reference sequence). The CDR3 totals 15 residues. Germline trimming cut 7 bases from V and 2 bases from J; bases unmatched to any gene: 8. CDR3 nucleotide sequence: TGTGCCAGTACCAAAGACGGACAGGGGGCCTACGAGCAGTACTTC. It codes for CASTKDGQGAYEQYF.

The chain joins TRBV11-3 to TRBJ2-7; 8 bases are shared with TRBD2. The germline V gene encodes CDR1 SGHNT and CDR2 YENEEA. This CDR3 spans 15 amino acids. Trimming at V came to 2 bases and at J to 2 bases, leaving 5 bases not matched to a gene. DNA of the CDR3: TGTGCCAGCAGCTTACCAGCGGGGGTGACCTACGAGCAGTACTTC. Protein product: CASSLPAGVTYEQYF.